This T cell receptor beta chain was identified during a study of human T cells and chemical hapten exposure. Time point in this sample: patch test 2, 6 weeks after DPC sensitization. Stated treatment: therapeutic diphenylcyclopropenone sensitization with weekly scalp DPC. TCRdb re-analysed the RACE reads in MiXCR, keeping a single row per CDR3 protein. The sample yields around 360,000 distinct CDR3 sequences, about 6% seen once. This clonotype was detected ten times or more. The germline V gene encodes CDR1 DFQATT and CDR2 SNEGSKA (reference sequence). CDR3 length: 14 residues. V was shortened by 2 bases and J by 1 base, with 11 bases between the two germline ends.

Sequencing used whole blood, obtained in connection with sensitization to the hapten diphenylcyclopropenone (DPC). The sequence was obtained from a woman between 18 and 30 years old with alopecia areata. Some clones in this sample may be carry-over from other donors' samples. The chain uses TRBV20-1 and TRBJ1-2, with TRBD1 as a possible D gene (5 bases). CDR3 region: CSARFSGINYGYTF. CDR3 DNA sequence: TGCAGTGCTAGATTTTCAGGGATTAACTATGGCTACACCTTC.